Below, one TCR beta chain is given with its context. This sample is part of a study of CD8+CD57+ T cells in acquired aplastic anemia. CDR3 size: 14 residues. Looked up from germline, CDR1 is WNHNN and CDR2 is SYGVQD (reference sequence). V was trimmed by 5 bases and J by 2 bases, leaving 10 bases between them. Patients who underwent sequencing had shown CD8+CD57+ cell expansion by flow cytometry. The use of genomic DNA as template underpinned the TCR beta VDJ and CDR3 profiling. Each CDR3 protein is one row after TCRdb ran MiXCR on the reads. The sample lists about 180,000 distinct CDR3 sequences, approximately 48% seen once, with over 10% in the top ten.

This chain links TRBV10-1 with TRBJ2-1; D may be TRBD2 (6 bases). This receptor was obtained from a human donor with aplastic anemia. Sequences were obtained from sorted CD4+, CD8+, or CD8+CD57+ T cells (not recorded which) from PBMCs. The DNA for the CDR3 is TGCGCCAGCAGTACTAGCAGCACCTACAATGAGCAGTTCTTC. Translating it yields CASSTSSTYNEQFF.